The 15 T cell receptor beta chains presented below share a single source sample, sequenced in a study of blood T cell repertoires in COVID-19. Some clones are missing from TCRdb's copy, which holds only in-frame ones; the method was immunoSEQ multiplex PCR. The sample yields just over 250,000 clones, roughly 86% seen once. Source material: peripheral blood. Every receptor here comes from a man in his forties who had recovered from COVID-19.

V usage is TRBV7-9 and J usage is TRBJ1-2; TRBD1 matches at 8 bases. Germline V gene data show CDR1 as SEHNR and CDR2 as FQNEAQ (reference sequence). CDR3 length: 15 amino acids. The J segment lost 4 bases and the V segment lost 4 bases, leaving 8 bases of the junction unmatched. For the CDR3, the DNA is TGTGCCAGCAGCTGGGGGGACAGGATGTCCTATGGCTACACCTTC. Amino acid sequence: CASSWGDRMSYGYTF.

This chain's CDR3 is CASSAAVSYEQYF. The DNA of the CDR3 is TGTGCCAGCAGCGCGGCGGTGTCCTACGAGCAGTACTTC. The rearrangement joins TRBV7-2 to TRBJ2-7, with D uncertain. CDR3 length equals 13 residues. Germline V lookup: CDR1 SGHTA, CDR2 FQGNSA. Trimming took off 5 bases at V and 1 base at J, with 9 bases between the two ends.

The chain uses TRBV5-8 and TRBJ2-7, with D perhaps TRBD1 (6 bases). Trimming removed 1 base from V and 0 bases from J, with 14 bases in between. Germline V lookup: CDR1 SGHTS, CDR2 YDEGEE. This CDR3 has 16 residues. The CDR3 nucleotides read TGTGCCAGCAGCTTGACCCCATCAGGGGCCTCCTACGAGCAGTACTTC. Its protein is CASSLTPSGASYEQYF.

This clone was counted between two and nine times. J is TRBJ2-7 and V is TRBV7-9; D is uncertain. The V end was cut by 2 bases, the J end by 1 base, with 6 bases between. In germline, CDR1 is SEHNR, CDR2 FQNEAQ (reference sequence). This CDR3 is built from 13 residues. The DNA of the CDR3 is TGTGCCAGCAGCTTACCCAATTCCTACGAGCAGTACTTC. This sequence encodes CASSLPNSYEQYF. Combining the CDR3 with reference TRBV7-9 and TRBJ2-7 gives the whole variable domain DTGVSQNPRHKITKRGQNVTFRCDPISEHNRLYWYRQTLGQGPEFLTYFQNEAQLEKSRLLSDRFSAERPKGSFSTLEIQRTEQGDSAMYLCASSLPNSYEQYFGPGTRLTVT.

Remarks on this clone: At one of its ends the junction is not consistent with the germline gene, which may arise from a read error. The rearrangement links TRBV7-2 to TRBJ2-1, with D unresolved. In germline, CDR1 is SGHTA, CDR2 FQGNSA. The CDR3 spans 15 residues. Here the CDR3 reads CATSDRSKSRGEQFF. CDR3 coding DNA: TGTGCCACCAGCGACCGGAGCAAGAGTAGAGGTGAGCAGTTCTTC. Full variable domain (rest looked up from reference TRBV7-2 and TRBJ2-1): GAGVSQSPSNKVTEKGKDVELRCDPISGHTALYWYRQSLGQGLEFLIYFQGNSAPDKSGLPSDRFSAERTGGSVSTLTIQRTQQEDSAVYLCATSDRSKSRGEQFFGPGTRLTVL.

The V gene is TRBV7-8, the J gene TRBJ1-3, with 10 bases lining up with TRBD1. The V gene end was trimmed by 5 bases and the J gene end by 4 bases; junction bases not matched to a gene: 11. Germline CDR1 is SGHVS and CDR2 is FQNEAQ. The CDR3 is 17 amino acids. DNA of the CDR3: TGTGCCAGCAGCACGTTAGGCCTGACAGGGGGCGGAAACACCATATATTTT. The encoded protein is CASSTLGLTGGGNTIYF.

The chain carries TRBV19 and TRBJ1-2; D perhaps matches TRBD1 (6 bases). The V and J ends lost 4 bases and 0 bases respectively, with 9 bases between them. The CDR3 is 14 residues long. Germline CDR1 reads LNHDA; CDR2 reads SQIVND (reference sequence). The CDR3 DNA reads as TGTGCCAGTAGTACAGGGGTAGCTAACTATGGCTACACCTTC. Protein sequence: CASSTGVANYGYTF. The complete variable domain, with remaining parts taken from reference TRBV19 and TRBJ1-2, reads DGGITQSPKYLFRKEGQNVTLSCEQNLNHDAMYWYRQDPGQGLRLIYYSQIVNDFQKGDIAEGYSVSREKKESFPLTVTSAQKNPTAFYLCASSTGVANYGYTFGSGTRLTVV.

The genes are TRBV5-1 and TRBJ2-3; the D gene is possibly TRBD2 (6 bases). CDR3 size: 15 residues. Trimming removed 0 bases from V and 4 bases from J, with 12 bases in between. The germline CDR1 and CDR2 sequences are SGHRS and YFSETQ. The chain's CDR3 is CASSLARGDPDTQYF. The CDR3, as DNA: TGCGCCAGCAGCTTGGCTCGCGGGGATCCAGATACGCAGTATTTT.

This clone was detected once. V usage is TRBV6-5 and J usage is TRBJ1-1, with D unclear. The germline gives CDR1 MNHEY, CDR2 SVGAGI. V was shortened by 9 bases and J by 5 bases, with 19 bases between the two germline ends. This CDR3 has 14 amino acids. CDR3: CASSAGYFNTEAFF. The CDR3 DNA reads TGTGCCAGTTCGGCGGGGTACTTTAATACTGAAGCTTTCTTT.

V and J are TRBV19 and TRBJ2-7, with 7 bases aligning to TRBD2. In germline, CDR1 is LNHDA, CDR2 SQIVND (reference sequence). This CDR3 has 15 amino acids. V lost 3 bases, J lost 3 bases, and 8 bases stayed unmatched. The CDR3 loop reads CASSIRGDGGYEQYF. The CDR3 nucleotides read TGTGCCAGTAGTATCCGGGGGGACGGCGGCTACGAGCAGTACTTC.

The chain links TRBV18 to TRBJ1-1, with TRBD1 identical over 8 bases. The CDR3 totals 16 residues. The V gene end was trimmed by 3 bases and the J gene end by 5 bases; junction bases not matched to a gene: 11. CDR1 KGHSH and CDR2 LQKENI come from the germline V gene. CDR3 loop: CASSPWQGARGTEAFF. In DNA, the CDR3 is TGTGCCAGCTCACCTTGGCAGGGGGCGCGAGGGACTGAAGCTTTCTTT.

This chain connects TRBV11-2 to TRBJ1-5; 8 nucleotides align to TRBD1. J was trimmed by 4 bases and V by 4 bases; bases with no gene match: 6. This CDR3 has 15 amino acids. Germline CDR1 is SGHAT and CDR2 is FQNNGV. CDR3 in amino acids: CASSSQGALNQPQHF. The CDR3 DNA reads TGTGCCAGCAGCTCTCAGGGGGCCCTTAATCAGCCCCAGCATTTT.

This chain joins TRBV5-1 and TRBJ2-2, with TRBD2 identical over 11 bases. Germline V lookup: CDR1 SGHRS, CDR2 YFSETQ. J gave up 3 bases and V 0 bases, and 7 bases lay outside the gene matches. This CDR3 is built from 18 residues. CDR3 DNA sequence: TGCGCCAGCAGCTTGGGCCCAACGGGACTAGCGGACACCGGGGAGCTGTTTTTT. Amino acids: CASSLGPTGLADTGELFF.

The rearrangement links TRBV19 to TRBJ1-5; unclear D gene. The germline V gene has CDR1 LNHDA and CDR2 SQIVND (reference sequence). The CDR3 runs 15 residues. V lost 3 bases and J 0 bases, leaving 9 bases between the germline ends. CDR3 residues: CASSIPEYSNQPQHF. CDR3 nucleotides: TGTGCCAGTAGTATTCCAGAATATAGCAATCAGCCCCAGCATTTT.

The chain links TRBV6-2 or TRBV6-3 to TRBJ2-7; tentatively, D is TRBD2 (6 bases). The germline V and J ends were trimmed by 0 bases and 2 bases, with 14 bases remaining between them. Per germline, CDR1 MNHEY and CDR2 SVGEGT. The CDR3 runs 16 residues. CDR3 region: CASSYSRNSGAYEQYF. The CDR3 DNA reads TGTGCCAGCAGTTACTCCCGGAATAGCGGAGCCTACGAGCAGTACTTC.